The next 8 T cell receptor beta chains were all read from a single sample in a study of T cells in Graves' hyperthyroidism and ophthalmopathy (dated by TCRdb to between 2018 and 2021). Libraries were made using multiplex PCR. The listed sequencing device is Illumina HiSeq 2000. The TCR beta CDR3 regions were amplified from RNA transcripts. The first round of RT-PCR for the TCR CDR3 was performed with the HTBI primer set and the Qiagen OneStep RT-PCR kit. TCRdb redid the processing of the public reads, applying fastp at Q25 and MiXCR, and retained in-frame beta chains. Rows with one shared CDR3 protein collapse into an entry with the most common genes and DNA. This sample has about 660,000 distinct CDR3 sequences in its table, and about 45% of those were observed once. Roughly 6.5% of the sample rests with the top ten. The sample taken for sequencing was peripheral blood or thyroid tissue (not recorded which). Receptor source: an adult man with Graves' disease, either hyperthyroidism or ophthalmopathy (not recorded which).

This chain connects TRBV7-8 to TRBJ2-7; TRBD1 agrees at 9 bases. Germline lookup yields CDR1 SGHVS and CDR2 FQNEAQ. The CDR3 totals 15 residues. Trimming cost V 5 bases and J 6 bases; bases outside gene matches: 11. CDR3 sequence (DNA): TGTGCCAGCAGCACCGCCGGGACAGGGAATTGCGAGCAGTACTTC. Protein product: CASSTAGTGNCEQYF.

This clonotype has ten or more counts. This chain links TRBV20-1 with TRBJ2-5; tentatively, D is TRBD1 or TRBD2 (5 bases each). The CDR3 consists of 12 residues. Germline values: CDR1 DFQATT, CDR2 SNEGSKA (reference sequence). Trimming left V 6 bases short and J 2 bases short, with 10 bases between. The CDR3, as DNA: TGCAGTGCACCGAGGGGTCAAGAGACCCAGTACTTC. Protein product: CSAPRGQETQYF.

The chain links TRBV7-4 to TRBJ2-7; 14 bases are a match to TRBD2. This CDR3 region has 17 residues. With V trimmed by 5 bases and J by 2 bases, 8 bases remained unmatched. Germline lookup yields CDR1 SGHVT and CDR2 SQSDAQ. The CDR3 DNA is TGTGCCAGCAGCCCCCGGGGACTAGCGGGAGTGCCCTACGAGCAGTACTTC. It codes for CASSPRGLAGVPYEQYF.

This clonotype was observed a handful of times. The J gene is TRBJ2-6, the V gene TRBV7-8, with no clear D. CDR3 length equals 9 residues. Germline V gene sequence: CDR1 SGHVS, CDR2 FQNEAQ. V was shortened by 1 base and J by 14 bases, with 0 bases between the two germline ends. The CDR3 here is CASSLVLTF. Here the CDR3 DNA reads TGTGCCAGCAGCTTAGTCCTGACTTTC.

This chain connects TRBV7-2 to TRBJ2-7; 11 nucleotides line up with TRBD1. Germline values: CDR1 SGHTA, CDR2 FQGNSA. The V and J ends lost 3 bases and 2 bases, in that order; junction bases with no gene match: 6. CDR3 size: 16 residues. DNA for the CDR3: TGTGCCAGCAGCTTCCGGGACAGGGGGACAGCCTACGAGCAGTACTTC. As protein: CASSFRDRGTAYEQYF.

This clonotype was seen more than once but under ten times. J is TRBJ1-5 and V is TRBV20-1; D remains unclear. The CDR3 has 14 residues. Looked up from germline, CDR1 is DFQATT and CDR2 is SNEGSKA (reference sequence). Trimming shortened V by 3 bases and J by 0 bases, and 9 bases separated the two germline ends. In DNA, the CDR3 is TGCAGTGCTAGTCCCCCATTTAGCAATCAGCCCCAGCATTTT. Translating gives CSASPPFSNQPQHF.

The V gene is TRBV19, the J gene TRBJ2-7; D perhaps matches TRBD1 (6 bases). The length of the CDR3 is 16 residues. V was trimmed by 2 bases and J by 2 bases, leaving 16 bases between them. Germline-derived CDR1 and CDR2 are LNHDA and SQIVND (reference sequence). CDR3 in amino acids: CASSIKTGFAAYEQYF. The CDR3 nucleotides are TGTGCCAGTAGTATAAAGACAGGATTTGCGGCCTACGAGCAGTACTTC.

This clonotype was seen a few times. J is TRBJ2-7 and V is TRBV7-2, with D tentatively TRBD1 or TRBD2 (5 bases each). CDR3 length: 13 residues. From germline, CDR1 is SGHTA and CDR2 FQGNSA. The V end was cut by 9 bases, the J end by 2 bases, with 14 bases between. For the CDR3, the DNA is TGTGCCAGTCGTAGAGGGGCACCCTACGAGCAGTACTTC. It encodes CASRRGAPYEQYF.